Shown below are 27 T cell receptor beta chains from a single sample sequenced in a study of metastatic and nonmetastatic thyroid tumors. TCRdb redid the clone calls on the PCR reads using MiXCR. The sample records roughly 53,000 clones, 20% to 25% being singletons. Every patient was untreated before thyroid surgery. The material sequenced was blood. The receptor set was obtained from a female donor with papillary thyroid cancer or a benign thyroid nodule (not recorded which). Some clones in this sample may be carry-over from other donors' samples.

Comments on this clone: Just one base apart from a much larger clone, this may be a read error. The CDR3 DNA reads as TGCGCCAGCAGCCAGAGGACATTCACAGATACGCAGTATTTT. This gives the protein CASSQRTFTDTQYF. This chain connects TRBV4-1 to TRBJ2-3; D possibly corresponds to TRBD1 (5 bases). The CDR3 has 14 residues. V lost 3 bases, J lost 2 bases, and 9 bases lay in between. Germline V CDR1 and CDR2: MGHRA, YSYEKL.

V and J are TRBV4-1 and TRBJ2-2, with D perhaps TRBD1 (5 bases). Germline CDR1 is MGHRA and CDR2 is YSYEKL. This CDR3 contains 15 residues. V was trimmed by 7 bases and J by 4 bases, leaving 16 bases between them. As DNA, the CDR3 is TGCGCCAGCATCTCGACAGTGCTGAGCACCGGGGAGCTGTTTTTT. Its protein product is CASISTVLSTGELFF.

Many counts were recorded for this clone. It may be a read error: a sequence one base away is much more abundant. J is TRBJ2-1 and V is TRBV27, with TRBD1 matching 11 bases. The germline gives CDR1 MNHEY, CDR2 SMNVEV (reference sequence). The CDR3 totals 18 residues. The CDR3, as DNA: TGTGCCGGCAGTTTATATCGCGGTGGACAGGGGGCCGTCCGGAGTCAGTTCTTC. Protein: CAGSLYRGGQGAVRSQFF.

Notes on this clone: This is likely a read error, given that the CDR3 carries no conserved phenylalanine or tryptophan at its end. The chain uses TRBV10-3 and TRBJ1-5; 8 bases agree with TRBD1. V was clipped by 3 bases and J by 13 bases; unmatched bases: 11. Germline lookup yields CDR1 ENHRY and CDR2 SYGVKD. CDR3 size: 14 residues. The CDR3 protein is CAISETDREPPQHL. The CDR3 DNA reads TGTGCCATCAGTGAAACGGACAGGGAACCGCCGCAGCATTTG.

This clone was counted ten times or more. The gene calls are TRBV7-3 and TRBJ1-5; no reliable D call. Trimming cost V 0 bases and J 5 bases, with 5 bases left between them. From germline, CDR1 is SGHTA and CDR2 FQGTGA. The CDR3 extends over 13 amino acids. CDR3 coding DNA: TGTGCCAGCAGCTTAACGTCCGATCAGCCCCAGCATTTT. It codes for CASSLTSDQPQHF.

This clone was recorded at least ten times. CDR3 sequence: CASSEYPQNEQFF. The CDR3 DNA follows: TGTGCCAGCAGTGAATATCCTCAGAATGAGCAGTTCTTC. The gene calls are TRBV25-1 and TRBJ2-1, with D unresolved. CDR1 and CDR2 from the germline V gene are MGHDK and SYGVNS. Trimming took off 0 bases at V and 7 bases at J, with 7 bases between the two ends. This CDR3 spans 13 amino acids.

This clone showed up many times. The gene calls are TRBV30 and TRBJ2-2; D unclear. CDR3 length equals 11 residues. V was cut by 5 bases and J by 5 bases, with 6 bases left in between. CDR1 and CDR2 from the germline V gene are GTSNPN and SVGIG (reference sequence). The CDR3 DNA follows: TGTGCCTGGGGACGGACCGGGGAGCTGTTTTTT. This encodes CAWGRTGELFF.

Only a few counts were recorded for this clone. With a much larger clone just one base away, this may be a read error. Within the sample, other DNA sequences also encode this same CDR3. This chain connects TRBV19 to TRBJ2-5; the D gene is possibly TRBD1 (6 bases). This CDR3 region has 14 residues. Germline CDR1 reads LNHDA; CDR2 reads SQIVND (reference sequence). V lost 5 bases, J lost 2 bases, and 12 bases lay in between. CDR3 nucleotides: TGTGCCAGTAGTCCCCGAACAGGGCAAGAGACCCAGTACTTC. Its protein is CASSPRTGQETQYF.

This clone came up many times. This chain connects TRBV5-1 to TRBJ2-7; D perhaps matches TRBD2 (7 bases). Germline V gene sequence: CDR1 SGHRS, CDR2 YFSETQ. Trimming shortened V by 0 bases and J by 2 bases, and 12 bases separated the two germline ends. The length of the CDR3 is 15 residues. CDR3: CASSLDGGAPYEQYF. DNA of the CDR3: TGCGCCAGCAGCTTGGATGGGGGGGCCCCCTACGAGCAGTACTTC.

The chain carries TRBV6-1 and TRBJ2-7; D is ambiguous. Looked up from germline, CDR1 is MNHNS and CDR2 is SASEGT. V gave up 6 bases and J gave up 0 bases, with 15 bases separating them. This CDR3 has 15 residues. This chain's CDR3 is CASSPSRAISYEQYF. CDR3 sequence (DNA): TGTGCCAGCAGCCCCTCACGGGCCATCTCCTACGAGCAGTACTTC.

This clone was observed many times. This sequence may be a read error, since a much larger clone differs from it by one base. The DNA of the CDR3 is TGTGCCAGCTCAGAAGACAGGACTTCTGGAGACACCATATATTTT. It is translated as CASSEDRTSGDTIYF. The J gene is TRBJ1-3, the V gene TRBV18; TRBD1 might be the D (6 bases). The CDR3 consists of 15 residues. The germline V gene encodes CDR1 KGHSH and CDR2 LQKENI. Supplemented by reference TRBV18 and TRBJ1-3, the full variable domain reads NAGVMQNPRHLVRRRGQEARLRCSPMKGHSHVYWYRQLPEEGLKFMVYLQKENIIDESGMPKERFSAEFPKEGPSILRIQQVVRGDSAAYFCASSEDRTSGDTIYFGEGSWLTVV.

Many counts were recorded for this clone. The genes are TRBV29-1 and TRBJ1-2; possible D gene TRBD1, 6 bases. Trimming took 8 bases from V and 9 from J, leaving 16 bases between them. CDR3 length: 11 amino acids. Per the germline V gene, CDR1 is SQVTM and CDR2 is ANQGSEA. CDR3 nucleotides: TGCAGCTCGGGGACATCTGGCAGCTACACCTTC. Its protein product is CSSGTSGSYTF.

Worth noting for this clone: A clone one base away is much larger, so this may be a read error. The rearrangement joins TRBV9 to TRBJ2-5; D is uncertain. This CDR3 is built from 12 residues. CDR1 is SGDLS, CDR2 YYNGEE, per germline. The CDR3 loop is CAISMYEETQYF. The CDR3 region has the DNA TGTGCCATCAGCATGTACGAGGAGACTCAGTACTTC.

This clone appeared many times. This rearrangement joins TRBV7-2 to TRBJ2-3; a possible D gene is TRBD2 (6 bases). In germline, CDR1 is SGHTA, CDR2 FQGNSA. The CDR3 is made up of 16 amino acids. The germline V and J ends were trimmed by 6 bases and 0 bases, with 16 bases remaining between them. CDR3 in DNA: TGTGCCAGCAGGACCACCGATGCGGGAAGCACAGATACGCAGTATTTT. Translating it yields CASRTTDAGSTDTQYF.

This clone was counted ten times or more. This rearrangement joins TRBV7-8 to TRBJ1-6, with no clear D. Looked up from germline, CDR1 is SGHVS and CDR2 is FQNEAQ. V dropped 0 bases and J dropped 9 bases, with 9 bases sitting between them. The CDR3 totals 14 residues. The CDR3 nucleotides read TGTGCCAGCAGCTTAGCGGGAGAAGCTTCACCCCTCCACTTT. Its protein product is CASSLAGEASPLHF.

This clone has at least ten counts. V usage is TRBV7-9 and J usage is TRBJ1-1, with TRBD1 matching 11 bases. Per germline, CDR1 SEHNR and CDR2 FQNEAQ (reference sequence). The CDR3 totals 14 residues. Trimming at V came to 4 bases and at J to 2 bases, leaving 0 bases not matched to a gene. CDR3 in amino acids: CASSWTGGNTEAFF. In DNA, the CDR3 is TGTGCCAGCAGCTGGACAGGGGGCAACACTGAAGCTTTCTTT.

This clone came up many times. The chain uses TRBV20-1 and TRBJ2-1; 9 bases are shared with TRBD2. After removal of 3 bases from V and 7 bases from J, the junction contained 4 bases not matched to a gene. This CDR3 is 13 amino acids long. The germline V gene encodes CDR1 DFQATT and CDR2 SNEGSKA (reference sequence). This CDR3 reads CSASSSGVNEQFF. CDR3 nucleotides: TGCAGTGCTAGTTCTAGCGGGGTTAATGAGCAGTTCTTC.

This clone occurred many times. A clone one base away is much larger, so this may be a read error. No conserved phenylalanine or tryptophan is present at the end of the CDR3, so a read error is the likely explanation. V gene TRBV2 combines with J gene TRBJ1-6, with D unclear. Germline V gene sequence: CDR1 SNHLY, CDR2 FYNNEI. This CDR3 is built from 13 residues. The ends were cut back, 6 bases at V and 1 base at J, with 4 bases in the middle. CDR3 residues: CASRVSYNSPLHL. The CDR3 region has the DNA TGTGCCAGCAGAGTTTCCTATAATTCACCCCTCCACCTT.

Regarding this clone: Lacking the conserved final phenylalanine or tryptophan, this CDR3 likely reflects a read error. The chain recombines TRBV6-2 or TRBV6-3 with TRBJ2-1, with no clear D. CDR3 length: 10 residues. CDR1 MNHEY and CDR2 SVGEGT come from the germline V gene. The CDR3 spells CARSWPEQFC. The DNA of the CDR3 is TGTGCCAGAAGTTGGCCCGAGCAGTTCTGC.

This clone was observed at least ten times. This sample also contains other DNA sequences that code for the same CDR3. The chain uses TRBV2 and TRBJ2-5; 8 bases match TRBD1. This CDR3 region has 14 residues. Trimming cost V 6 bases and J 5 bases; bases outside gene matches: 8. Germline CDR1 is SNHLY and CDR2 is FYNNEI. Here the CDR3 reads CASRDTGGGETQYF. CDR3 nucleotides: TGTGCCAGCAGAGACACAGGGGGAGGTGAGACCCAGTACTTC.

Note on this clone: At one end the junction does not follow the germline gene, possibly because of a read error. The CDR3 loop is CASSFVCEHYF. As DNA, the CDR3 is TGTGCCAGCAGTTTTGTGTGCGAGCATTACTTC. The chain joins TRBV12-3 or TRBV12-4 to TRBJ2-7, with D hard to call. The CDR3 extends over 11 amino acids.

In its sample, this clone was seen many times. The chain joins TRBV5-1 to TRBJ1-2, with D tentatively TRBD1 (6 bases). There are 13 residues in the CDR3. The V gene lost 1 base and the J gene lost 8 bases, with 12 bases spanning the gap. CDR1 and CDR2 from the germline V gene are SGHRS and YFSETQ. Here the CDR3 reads CASSLRQEKGYTF. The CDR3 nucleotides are TGCGCCAGCAGCTTGCGACAGGAGAAAGGCTACACCTTC.

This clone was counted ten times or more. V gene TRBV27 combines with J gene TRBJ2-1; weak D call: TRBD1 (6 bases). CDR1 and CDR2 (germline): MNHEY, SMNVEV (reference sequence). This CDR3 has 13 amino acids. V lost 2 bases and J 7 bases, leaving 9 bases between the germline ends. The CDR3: CASSLTGTNEQFF. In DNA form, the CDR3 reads TGTGCCAGCAGTTTAACCGGGACAAATGAGCAGTTCTTC.

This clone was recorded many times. The CDR3 DNA follows: TGTGCCAGCTCACTTCCCGGGGAGACAGGGAGTCAGCCCCAGCATTTT. This translates into CASSLPGETGSQPQHF. The chain recombines TRBV18 with TRBJ1-5, with TRBD1 matching over 7 bases. The CDR3 extends over 16 amino acids. In germline, CDR1 is KGHSH, CDR2 LQKENI. V lost 4 bases, J lost 6 bases, and 12 bases stayed unmatched.

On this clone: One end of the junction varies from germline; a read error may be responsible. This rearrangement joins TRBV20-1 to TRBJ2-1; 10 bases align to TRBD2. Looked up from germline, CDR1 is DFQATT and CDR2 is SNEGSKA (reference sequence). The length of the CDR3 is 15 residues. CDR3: CIAAARIAGGNEQFF. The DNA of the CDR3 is TGCATTGCTGCTGCACGAATAGCGGGAGGCAATGAGCAGTTCTTC.

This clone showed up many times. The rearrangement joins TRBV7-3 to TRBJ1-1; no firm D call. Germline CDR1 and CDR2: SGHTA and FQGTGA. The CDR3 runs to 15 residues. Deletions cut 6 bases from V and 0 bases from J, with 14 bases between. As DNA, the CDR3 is TGTGCCAGCAGTTACGACTCAAAGTTGAACACTGAAGCTTTCTTT. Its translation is CASSYDSKLNTEAFF.

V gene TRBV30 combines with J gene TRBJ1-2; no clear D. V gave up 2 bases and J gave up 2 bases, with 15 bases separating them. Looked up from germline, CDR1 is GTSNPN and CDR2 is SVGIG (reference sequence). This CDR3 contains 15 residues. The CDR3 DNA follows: TGTGCCTGGAGTCGGATTCAGTTTACAAACTATGGCTACACCTTC. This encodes CAWSRIQFTNYGYTF.